This passage covers 4 T cell receptor beta chains from one sample sequenced in a study of cytomegalovirus exposure and HLA in healthy donors. The PCR made use of 60 Vbeta and 13 Jbeta primers. Assay: immunoSEQ multiplex PCR; the TCRdb copy retains only in-frame clones and omits some. The sample lists under 250,000 clones, around three quarters seen once, with under 2% in the top ten. Sequencing was carried out using PBMCs. The source is a man younger than 45 in good health and CMV-seronegative.

This clone has only one observation. The chain is built from TRBV10-3 and TRBJ2-1, with TRBD2 matching 13 bases. J gave up 6 bases and V 6 bases, and 5 bases lay outside the gene matches. The CDR3 length is 15 residues. CDR1 and CDR2 from the germline V gene are ENHRY and SYGVKD. CDR3 nucleotides: TGTGCCATCAGCATACTAGCGGGAGGGGTCAATGAGCAGTTCTTC. This codes for CAISILAGGVNEQFF.

The rearrangement uses TRBV19 and TRBJ2-7, with 9 bases matching TRBD1. The germline gives CDR1 LNHDA, CDR2 SQIVND (reference sequence). The CDR3 contains 15 residues. The trim removed 6 bases at V and 3 bases at J, leaving 9 bases unmatched. The CDR3: CASSPGQGWGYEQYF. DNA for the CDR3: TGTGCCAGTAGCCCGGGACAGGGATGGGGCTACGAGCAGTACTTC.

This clone was seen only a few times. The chain combines TRBV11-2 with TRBJ2-7; 7 nucleotides agree with TRBD1. V trimming: 5 bases; J trimming: 3 bases; junction bases outside the gene matches: 1. Germline CDR1 and CDR2: SGHAT and FQNNGV. The CDR3 has 12 residues. The CDR3, as DNA: TGTGCCAGCAGCCGACAGGGCTACGAGCAGTACTTC. Its translation: CASSRQGYEQYF.

This rearrangement joins TRBV7-9 to TRBJ2-1; 14 bases line up with TRBD2. The CDR3 contains 15 residues. The germline CDR1 and CDR2 sequences are SEHNR and FQNEAQ (reference sequence). V lost 5 bases and J lost 6; bases outside the gene matches: 3. The DNA for the CDR3 is TGTGCCAGCAGCCGACTAGCGGGAGGGCCCAATGAGCAGTTCTTC. Translating gives CASSRLAGGPNEQFF.